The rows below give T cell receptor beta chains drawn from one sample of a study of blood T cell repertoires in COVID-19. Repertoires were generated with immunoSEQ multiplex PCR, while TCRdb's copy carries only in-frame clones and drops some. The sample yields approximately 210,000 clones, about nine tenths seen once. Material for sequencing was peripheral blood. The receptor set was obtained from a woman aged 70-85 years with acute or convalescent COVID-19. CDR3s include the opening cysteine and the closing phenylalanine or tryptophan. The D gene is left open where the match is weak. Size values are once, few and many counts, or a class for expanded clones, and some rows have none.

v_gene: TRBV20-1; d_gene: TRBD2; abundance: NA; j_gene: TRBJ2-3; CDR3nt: TGCAGTGCTAGTATAGCGGGGGGTACGAGAGATACGCAGTATTTT; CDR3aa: CSASIAGGTRDTQYF
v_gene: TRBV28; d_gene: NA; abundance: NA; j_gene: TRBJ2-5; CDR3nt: TGTGCCAGCAGTCAGGGGAAAGAGACCCAGTACTTC; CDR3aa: CASSQGKETQYF
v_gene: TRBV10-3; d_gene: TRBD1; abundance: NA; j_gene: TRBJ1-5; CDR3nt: TGTGCCAGCCACAGGGGGCTCGAACAGCCCCAGCATTTT; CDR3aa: CASHRGLEQPQHF
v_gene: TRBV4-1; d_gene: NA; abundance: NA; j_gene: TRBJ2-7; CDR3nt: TGCGCCAGCAGCCGGACCAGGGACTCCCGGGGCGAGCAGTACTTC; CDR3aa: CASSRTRDSRGEQYF
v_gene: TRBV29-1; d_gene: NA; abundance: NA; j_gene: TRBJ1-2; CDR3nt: TGCAGCGTTGATAAAGGGGATCCCTATGGCTACACCTTC; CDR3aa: CSVDKGDPYGYTF
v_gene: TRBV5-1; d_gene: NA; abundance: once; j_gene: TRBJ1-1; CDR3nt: TGCGCCAGCAGCTTAAGGGGAGGTAGGGGAGCTGAAGCTTTCTTT; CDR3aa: CASSLRGGRGAEAFF
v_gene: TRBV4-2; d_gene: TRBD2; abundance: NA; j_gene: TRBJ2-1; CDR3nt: TGTGCCAGCAGCCCCTGGACTAGCGGGGCCTCCTACAATGAGCAGTTCTTC; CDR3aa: CASSPWTSGASYNEQFF
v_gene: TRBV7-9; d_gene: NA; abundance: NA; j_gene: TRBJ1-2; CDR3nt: TGTGCCAGCAGCTCCATCCATACAGGGCCAGGCGATGGCTACACCTTC; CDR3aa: CASSSIHTGPGDGYTF
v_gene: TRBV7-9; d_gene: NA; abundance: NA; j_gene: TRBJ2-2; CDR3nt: TGTGCCAGCAGCTTATTAGCAGGGACCGGGGAGCTGTTTTTT; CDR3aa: CASSLLAGTGELFF
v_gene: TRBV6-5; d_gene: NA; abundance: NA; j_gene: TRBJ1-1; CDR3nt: TGTGCCAGCGGCCAGAACACTGAAGCTTTCTTT; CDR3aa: CASGQNTEAFF
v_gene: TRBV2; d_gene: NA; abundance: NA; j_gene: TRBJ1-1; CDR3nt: TGTGCCAGCAGTTTGCTCGGGACCGGGAGCACTGAAGCTTTCTTT; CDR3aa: CASSLLGTGSTEAFF
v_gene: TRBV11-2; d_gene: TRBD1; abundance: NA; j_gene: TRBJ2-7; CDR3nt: TGTGCCAGCAGCCTATCCCTTCCCGGGACAGGGGTGCCCTACGAGCAGTACTTC; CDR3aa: CASSLSLPGTGVPYEQYF
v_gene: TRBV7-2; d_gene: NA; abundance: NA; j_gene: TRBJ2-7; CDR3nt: TGTGCCAGCAGCTTAGCGGGGCTTCCAGAGCAGTACTTC; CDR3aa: CASSLAGLPEQYF
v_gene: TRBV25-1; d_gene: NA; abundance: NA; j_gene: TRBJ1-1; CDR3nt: TGTGCCAGCAGTAATACCGGGACACTTAGTGAAGCTTTCTTT; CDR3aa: CASSNTGTLSEAFF
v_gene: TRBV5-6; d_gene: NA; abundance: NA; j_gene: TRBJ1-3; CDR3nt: TGTGCCAGCAGCCCTACTTCTGGAAACACCATATATTTT; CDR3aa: CASSPTSGNTIYF
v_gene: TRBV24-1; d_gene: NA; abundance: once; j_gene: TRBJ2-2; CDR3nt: TGTGCCACCAGTGTACGGGGAAACACCGGGGAGCTGTTTTTT; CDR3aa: CATSVRGNTGELFF
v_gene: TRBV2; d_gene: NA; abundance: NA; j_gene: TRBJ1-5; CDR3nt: TGTGCCAGCAGTATAGACAGGATCAATCAGCCCCAGCATTTT; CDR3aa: CASSIDRINQPQHF
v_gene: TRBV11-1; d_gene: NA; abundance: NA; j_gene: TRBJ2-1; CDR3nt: TGTGCCAGCAGGCATGACCAGGGCCTGCAGTTCTTC; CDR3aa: CASRHDQGLQFF
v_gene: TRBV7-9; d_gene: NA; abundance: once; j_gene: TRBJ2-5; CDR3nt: TGTGCCAGCAGCATCACAGGTTCCCTCGAGACCCAGTACTTC; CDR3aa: CASSITGSLETQYF
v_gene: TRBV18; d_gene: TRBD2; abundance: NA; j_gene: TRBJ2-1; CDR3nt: TGTGCCAGCTCACCCGGGCTAGCGGAACCCGGGAGCTCCTACAATGAGCAGTTCTTC; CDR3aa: CASSPGLAEPGSSYNEQFF
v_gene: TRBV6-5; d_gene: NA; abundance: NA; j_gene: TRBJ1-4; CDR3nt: TGTGCCAGCTTTGATACAGGGAGTGAAAAACTGTTTTTT; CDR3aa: CASFDTGSEKLFF
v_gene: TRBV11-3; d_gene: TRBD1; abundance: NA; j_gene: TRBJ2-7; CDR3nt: TGTGCCAGCAGCTTCCTCACGGACAGGGTCTACGAGCAGTACTTC; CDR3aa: CASSFLTDRVYEQYF
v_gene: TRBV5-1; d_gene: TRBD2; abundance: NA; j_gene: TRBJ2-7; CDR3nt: TGCGCCAGCAGCTTGGCAGGGAGGGCAGGCGAGCAGTACTTC; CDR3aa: CASSLAGRAGEQYF
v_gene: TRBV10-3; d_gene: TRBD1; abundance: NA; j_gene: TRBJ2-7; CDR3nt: TGTGCCATCGGAGGGACAGGCCCCAACGAGCAGTACTTC; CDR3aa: CAIGGTGPNEQYF
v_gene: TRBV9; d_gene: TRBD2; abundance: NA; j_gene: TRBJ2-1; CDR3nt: TGTGCCAGCAGCCTGATAGCGGGCCACTCCTACAATGAGCAGTTCTTC; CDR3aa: CASSLIAGHSYNEQFF
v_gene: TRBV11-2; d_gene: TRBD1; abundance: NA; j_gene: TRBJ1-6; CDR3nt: TGTGCCAGCAGCCCCGGGACAGGGAGGTCAAGGAATTCACCCCTCCACTTT; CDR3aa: CASSPGTGRSRNSPLHF
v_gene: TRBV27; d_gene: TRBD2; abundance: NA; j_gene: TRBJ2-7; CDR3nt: TGTGCCAGCAGTTTGGGAGGGTTTTACGAGCAGTACTTC; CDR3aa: CASSLGGFYEQYF
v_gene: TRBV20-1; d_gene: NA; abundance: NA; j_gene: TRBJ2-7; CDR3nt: TGCAGTGCTACTCAGGGATACGAGCAGTACTTC; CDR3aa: CSATQGYEQYF
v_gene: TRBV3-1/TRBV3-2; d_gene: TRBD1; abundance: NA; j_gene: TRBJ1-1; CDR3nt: TGTGCCAGCAGCCAAGGGACAGGGGGCACTGAAGCTTTCTTT; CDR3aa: CASSQGTGGTEAFF
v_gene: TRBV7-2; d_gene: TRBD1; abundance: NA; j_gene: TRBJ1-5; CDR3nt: TGTGCCAGCAGCTTAGATTCAGGGGGCCGGGGGGAGCCCCAGCATTTT; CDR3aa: CASSLDSGGRGEPQHF
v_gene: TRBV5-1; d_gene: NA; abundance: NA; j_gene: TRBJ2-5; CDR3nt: TGCGCCAGCAGCAACGGGAAAGAGACCCAGTACTTC; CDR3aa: CASSNGKETQYF
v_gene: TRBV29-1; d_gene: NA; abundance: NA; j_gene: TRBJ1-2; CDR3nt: TGCAGCGTCCTGGAGCAGGGCCTCTATGGCTACACCTTC; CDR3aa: CSVLEQGLYGYTF
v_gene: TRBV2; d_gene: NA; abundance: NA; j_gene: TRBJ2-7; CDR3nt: TGTGCCAGCAGTAACGGGGGCGAGCAGTACTTC; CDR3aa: CASSNGGEQYF
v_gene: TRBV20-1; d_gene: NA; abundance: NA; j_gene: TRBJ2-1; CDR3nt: TGCAGTGCTAGAGATTTCGAGCAGCAGTTCTTC; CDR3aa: CSARDFEQQFF
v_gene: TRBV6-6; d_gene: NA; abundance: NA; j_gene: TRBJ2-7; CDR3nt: TGTGCCAGTTCTAGCGTTGAAGCTTTCTACGAGCAGTACTTC; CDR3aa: CASSSVEAFYEQYF
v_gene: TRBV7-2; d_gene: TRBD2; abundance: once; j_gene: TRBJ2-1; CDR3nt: TGTGCCAGCAGCTCTCCGGGACTAGCACGGAATGAGCAGTTCTTC; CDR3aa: CASSSPGLARNEQFF